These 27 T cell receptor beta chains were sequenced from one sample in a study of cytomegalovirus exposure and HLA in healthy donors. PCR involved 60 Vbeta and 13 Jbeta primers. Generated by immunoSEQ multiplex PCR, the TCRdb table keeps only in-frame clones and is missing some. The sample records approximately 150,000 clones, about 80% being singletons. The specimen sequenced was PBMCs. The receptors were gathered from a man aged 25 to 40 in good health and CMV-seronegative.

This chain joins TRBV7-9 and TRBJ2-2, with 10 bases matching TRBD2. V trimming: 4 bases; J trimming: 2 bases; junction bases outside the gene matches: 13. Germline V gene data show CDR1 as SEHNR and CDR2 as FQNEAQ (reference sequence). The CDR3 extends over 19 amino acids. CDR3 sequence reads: CASSSSLPSGGPNTGELFF. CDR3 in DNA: TGTGCCAGCAGCTCTAGTCTGCCTAGCGGGGGCCCCAACACCGGGGAGCTGTTTTTT.

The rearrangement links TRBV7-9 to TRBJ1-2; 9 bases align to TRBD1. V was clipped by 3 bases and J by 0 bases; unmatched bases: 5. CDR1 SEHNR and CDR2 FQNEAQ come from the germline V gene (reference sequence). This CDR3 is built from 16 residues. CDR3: CASSLRTGAANYGYTF. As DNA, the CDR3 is TGTGCCAGCAGCTTGCGGACAGGGGCAGCTAACTATGGCTACACCTTC.

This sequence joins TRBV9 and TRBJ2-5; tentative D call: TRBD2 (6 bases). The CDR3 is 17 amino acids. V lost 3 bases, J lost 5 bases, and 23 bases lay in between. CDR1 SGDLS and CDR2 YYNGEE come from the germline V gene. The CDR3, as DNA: TGTGCCAGCAGCGCCGATCCTGCGGGCGGGGTTGGGGAGACCCAGTACTTC. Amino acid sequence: CASSADPAGGVGETQYF.

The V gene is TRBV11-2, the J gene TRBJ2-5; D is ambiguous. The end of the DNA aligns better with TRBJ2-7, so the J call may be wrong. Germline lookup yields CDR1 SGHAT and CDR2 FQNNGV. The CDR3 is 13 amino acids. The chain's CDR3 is CASSRGGSYEQYF. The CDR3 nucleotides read TGTGCCAGCAGTCGTGGTGGTTCCTACGAGCAGTACTTC.

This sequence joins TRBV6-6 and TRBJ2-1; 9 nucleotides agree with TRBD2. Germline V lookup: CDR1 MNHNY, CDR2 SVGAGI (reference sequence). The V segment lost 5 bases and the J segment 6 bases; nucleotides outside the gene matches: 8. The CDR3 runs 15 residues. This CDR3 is CASSLPGLALNEQFF. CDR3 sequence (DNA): TGTGCCAGCAGTCTCCCGGGACTAGCACTCAATGAGCAGTTCTTC.

CDR3 amino acids: CASSPLPTDRYEQYF. DNA of the CDR3: TGTGCCAGCAGTCCTCTACCGACAGACCGCTACGAGCAGTACTTC. The rearrangement links TRBV27 to TRBJ2-7, with D tentatively TRBD1 (5 bases). CDR3 size: 15 residues. Looked up from germline, CDR1 is MNHEY and CDR2 is SMNVEV (reference sequence). V was shortened by 5 bases and J by 3 bases, with 17 bases between the two germline ends.

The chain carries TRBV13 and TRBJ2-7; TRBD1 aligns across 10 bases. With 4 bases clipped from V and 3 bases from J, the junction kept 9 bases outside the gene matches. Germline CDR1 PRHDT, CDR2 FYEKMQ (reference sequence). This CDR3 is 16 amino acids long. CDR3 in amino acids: CASSSDSGTGDYEQYF. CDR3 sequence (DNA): TGTGCCAGCAGCTCCGACTCCGGGACAGGGGACTACGAGCAGTACTTC.

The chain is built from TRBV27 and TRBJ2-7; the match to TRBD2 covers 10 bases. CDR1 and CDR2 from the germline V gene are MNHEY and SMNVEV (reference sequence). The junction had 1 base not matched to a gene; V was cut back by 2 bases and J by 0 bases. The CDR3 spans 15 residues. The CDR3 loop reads CASSLLAGVSYEQYF. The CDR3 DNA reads TGTGCCAGCAGTTTACTAGCGGGGGTCTCCTACGAGCAGTACTTC.

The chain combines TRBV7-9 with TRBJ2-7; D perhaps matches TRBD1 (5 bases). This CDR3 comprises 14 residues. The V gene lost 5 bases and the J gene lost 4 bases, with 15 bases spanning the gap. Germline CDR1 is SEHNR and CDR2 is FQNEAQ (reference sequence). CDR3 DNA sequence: TGTGCCAGCAGCCCTACGACAGATAGTTACGAGCAGTACTTC. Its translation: CASSPTTDSYEQYF.

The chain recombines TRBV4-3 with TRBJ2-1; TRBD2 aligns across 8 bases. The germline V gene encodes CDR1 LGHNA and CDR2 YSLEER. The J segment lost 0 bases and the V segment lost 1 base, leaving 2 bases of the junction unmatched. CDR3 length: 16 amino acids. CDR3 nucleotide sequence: TGCGCCAGCAGCCAAGCGGGGGGGAGCTCCTACAATGAGCAGTTCTTC. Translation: CASSQAGGSSYNEQFF.

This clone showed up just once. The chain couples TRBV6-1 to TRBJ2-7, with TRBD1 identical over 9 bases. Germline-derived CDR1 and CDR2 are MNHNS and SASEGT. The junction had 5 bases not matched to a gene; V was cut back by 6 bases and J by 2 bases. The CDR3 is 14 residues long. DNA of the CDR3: TGTGCCAGCAGCGAGGGGACAGGGCCCTACGAGCAGTACTTC. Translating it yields CASSEGTGPYEQYF.

CDR3 loop: CASSLWLAVQETQYF. CDR3 DNA sequence: TGCGCCAGCAGCTTGTGGCTAGCGGTTCAAGAGACCCAGTACTTC. This chain joins TRBV5-1 and TRBJ2-5; 7 bases agree with TRBD2. The germline V gene has CDR1 SGHRS and CDR2 YFSETQ. With 1 base clipped from V and 2 bases from J, the junction kept 5 bases outside the gene matches. This CDR3 is 15 amino acids long.

This CDR3 reads CASSLGLATHEQYF. The CDR3 nucleotides read TGTGCCAGCAGCCTGGGACTAGCGACCCACGAGCAGTACTTC. V and J are TRBV7-8 and TRBJ2-7; 10 bases agree with TRBD2. CDR1 is SGHVS and CDR2 is FQNEAQ in the germline V gene. The CDR3 is made up of 14 amino acids. Trimming at V came to 5 bases and at J to 5 bases, leaving 6 bases not matched to a gene.

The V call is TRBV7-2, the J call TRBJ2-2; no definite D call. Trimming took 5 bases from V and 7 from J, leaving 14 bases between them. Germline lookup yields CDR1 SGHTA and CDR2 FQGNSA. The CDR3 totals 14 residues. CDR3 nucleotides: TGTGCCAGCAGCCCCTCCAGGTTCAACGGGGAGCTGTTTTTT. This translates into CASSPSRFNGELFF.

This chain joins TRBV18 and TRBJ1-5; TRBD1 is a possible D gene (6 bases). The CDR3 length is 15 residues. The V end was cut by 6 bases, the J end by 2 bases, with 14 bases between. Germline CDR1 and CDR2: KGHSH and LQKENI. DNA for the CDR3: TGTGCCAGCTCCGCCCGGTCAGGGGGCAATCAGCCCCAGCATTTT. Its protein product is CASSARSGGNQPQHF.

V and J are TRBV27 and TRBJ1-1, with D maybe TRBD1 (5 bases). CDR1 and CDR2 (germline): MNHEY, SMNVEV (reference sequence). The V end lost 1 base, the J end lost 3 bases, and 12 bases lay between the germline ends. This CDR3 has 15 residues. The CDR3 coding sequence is TGTGCCAGCAGTTTATGGGGGGTTAGGGACACTGAAGCTTTCTTT. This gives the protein CASSLWGVRDTEAFF.

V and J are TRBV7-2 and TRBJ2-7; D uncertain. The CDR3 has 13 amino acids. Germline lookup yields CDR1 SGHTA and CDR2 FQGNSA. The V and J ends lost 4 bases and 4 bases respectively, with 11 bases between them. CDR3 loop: CASSSTEAYEQYF. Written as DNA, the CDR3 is TGTGCCAGCAGCTCAACTGAAGCTTACGAGCAGTACTTC.

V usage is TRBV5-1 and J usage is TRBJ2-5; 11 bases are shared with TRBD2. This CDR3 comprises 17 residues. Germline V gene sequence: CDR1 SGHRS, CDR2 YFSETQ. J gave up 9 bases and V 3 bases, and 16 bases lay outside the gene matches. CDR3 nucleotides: TGCGCCAGCAGCTCCACGCCCGCTAGCGGGGGGACTGTCCCCCAGTACTTC. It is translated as CASSSTPASGGTVPQYF.

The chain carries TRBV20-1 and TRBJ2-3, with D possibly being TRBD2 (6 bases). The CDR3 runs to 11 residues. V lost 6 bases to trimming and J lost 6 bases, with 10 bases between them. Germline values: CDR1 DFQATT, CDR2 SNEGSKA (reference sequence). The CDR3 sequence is CSALGGDTQYF. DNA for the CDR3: TGCAGTGCCCTTGGGGGGGATACGCAGTATTTT.

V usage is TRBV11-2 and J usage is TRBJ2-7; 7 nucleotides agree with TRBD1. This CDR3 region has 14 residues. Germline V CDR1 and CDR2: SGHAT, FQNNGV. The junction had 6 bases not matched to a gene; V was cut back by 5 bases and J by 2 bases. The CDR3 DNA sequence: TGTGCCAGCAGCAGGACAGGCGCTACCTACGAGCAGTACTTC. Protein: CASSRTGATYEQYF.

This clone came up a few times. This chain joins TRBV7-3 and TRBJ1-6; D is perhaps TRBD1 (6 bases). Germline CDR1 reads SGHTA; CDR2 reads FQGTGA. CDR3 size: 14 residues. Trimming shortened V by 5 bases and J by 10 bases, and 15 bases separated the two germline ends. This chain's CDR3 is CASSLDARGSPLHF. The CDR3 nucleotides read TGTGCCAGCAGCCTAGACGCCAGGGGATCACCCCTCCACTTT.

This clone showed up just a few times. This chain's CDR3 is CVCFNQKAAYEQYF. The CDR3 nucleotides are TGTGTTTGTTTCAATCAGAAGGCGGCATACGAGCAGTACTTC. The rearrangement joins TRBV27 to TRBJ2-7; the D is unclear. The CDR3 consists of 14 residues. CDR1 is MNHEY and CDR2 is SMNVEV in the germline V gene (reference sequence).

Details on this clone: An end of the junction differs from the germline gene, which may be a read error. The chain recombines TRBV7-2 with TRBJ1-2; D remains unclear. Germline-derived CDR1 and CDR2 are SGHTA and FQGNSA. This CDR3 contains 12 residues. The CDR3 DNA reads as TGTGCCAGCGGATCCCCGACATATGGCCACACCTTC. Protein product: CASGSPTYGHTF.

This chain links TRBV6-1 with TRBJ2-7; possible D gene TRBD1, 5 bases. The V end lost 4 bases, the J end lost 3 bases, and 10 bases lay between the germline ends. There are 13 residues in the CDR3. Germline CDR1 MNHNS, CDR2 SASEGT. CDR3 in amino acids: CASSASGIYEQYF. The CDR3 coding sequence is TGTGCCAGCAGTGCCTCAGGGATCTACGAGCAGTACTTC.

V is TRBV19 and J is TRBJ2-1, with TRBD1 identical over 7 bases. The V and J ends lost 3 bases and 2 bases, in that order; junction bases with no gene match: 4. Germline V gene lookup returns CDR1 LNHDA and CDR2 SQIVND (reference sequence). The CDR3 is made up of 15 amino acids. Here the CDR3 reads CASSIITGAYNEQFF. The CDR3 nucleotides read TGTGCCAGTAGTATTATAACAGGGGCCTACAATGAGCAGTTCTTC.

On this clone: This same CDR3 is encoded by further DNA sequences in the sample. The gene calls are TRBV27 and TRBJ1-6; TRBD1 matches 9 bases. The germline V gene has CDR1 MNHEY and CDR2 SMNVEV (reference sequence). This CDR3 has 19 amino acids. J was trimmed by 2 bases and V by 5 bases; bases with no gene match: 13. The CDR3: CASSPGQGRRIPYNSPLHF. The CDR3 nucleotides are TGTGCCAGCAGTCCGGGACAGGGCCGACGGATCCCCTATAATTCACCCCTCCACTTT.

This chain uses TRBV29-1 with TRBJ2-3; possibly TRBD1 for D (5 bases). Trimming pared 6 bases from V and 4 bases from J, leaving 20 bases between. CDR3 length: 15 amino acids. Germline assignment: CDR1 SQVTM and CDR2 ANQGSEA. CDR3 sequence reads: CSVGPRAPAPDTQYF. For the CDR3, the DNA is TGCAGCGTGGGGCCTCGAGCGCCAGCCCCAGATACGCAGTATTTT.